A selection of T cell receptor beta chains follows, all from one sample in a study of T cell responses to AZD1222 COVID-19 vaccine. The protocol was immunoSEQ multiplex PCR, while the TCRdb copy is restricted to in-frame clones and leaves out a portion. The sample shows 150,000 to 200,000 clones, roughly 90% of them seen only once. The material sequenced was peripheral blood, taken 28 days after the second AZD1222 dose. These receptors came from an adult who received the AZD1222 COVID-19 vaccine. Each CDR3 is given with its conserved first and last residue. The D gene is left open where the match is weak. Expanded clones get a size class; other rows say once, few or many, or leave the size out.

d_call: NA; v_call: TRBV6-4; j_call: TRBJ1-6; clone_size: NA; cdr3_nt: TGTGCCAGCAGTGACTCGACAGACGAGAATAATTCACCCCTCCACTTT; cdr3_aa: CASSDSTDENNSPLHF
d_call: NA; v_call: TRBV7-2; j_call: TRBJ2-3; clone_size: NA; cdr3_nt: TGTGCCAGCACCTTGATTCGAGCTACAGATACGCAGTATTTT; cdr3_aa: CASTLIRATDTQYF
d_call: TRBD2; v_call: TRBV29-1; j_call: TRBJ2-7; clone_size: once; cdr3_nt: TGCAGCGTTGAAGAGATAGCGGGGGAGGTGTACTTC; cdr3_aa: CSVEEIAGEVYF
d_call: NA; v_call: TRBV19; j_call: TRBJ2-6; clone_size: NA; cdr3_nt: TGTGCCAGTAGGTCTGGCGGGGACTCTGGGGCCAACGTCCTGACTTTC; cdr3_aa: CASRSGGDSGANVLTF
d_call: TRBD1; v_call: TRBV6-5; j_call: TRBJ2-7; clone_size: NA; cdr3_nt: TGTGCCAGCAGTTGGGACAGGGACCCTCGTCGCGAGCAGTACTTC; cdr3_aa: CASSWDRDPRREQYF
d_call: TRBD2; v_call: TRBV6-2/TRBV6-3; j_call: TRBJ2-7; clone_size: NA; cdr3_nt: TGTGCCAGCAGTTACTCGAGTCGGGCTAGCGGGAGGCCGGGGGACGAGCAGTACTTC; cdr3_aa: CASSYSSRASGRPGDEQYF
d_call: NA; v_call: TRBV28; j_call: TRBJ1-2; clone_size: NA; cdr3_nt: TGTGCCAGCACCCCCCCGGACAGTCTCCCTCAATCGGGCTATGGCTACACCTTC; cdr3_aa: CASTPPDSLPQSGYGYTF
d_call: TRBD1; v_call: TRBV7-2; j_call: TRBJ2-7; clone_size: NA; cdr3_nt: TGTGCCAGCAGCCCGTGGACAGGAGGTGAGCAGTACTTC; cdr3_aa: CASSPWTGGEQYF
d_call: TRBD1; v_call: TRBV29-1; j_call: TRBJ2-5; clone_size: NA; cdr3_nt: TGCAGCGCGACAGGGGGCTTGGAGACCCAGTACTTC; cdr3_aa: CSATGGLETQYF
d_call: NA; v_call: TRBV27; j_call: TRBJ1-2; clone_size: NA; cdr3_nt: TGTGCCAGCAGTGCCGGCCCCCCAAGGGCCTATGAGTACACCTTC; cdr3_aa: CASSAGPPRAYEYTF
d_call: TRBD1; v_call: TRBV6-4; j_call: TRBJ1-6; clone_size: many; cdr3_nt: TGTGCCAGCAGCGCCGGACAGGCCTCACCCCTCCACTTT; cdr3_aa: CASSAGQASPLHF
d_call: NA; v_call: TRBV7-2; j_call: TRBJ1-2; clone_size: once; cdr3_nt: TGTGCCAGCAGCTTACGCGGCGATACCTATGGCTACACCTTC; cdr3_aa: CASSLRGDTYGYTF
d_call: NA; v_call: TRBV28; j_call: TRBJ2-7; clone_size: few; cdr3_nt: TGTGCCAGCAATAATGTAGGCGAGCAGTACTTC; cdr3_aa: CASNNVGEQYF
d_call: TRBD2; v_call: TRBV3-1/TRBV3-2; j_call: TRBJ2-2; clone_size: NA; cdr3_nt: TGTGCCAGCAGACGTCCCACTAGCGGAGCGAACACCGGGGAGCTGTTTTTT; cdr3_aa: CASRRPTSGANTGELFF
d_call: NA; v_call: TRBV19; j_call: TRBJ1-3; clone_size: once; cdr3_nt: TGTGCCAGTAGATCCCAGCCCGCCTCTGGAAACACCATATATTTT; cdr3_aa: CASRSQPASGNTIYF
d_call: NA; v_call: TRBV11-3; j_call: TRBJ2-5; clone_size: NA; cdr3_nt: TGTGCCAGCAGCTTAGAGGGGACCCGAGAGACCCAGTACTTC; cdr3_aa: CASSLEGTRETQYF
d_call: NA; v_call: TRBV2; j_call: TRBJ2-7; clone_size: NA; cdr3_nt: TGTGCCAGCAGTGCGACGGGTTACTCCTACGAGCAGTACTTC; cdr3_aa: CASSATGYSYEQYF
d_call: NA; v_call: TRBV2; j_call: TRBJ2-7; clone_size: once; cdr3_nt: TGTGCCAGCAGTTATGACCTGAGCTCCTACGAGCAGTACTTC; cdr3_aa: CASSYDLSSYEQYF
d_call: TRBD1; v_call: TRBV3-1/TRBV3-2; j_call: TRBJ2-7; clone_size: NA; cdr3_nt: TGTGCCAGCAGCCCTAGTCCGGGACAGGGTGAGATCTTCGGCTACGAGCAGTACTTC; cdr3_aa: CASSPSPGQGEIFGYEQYF
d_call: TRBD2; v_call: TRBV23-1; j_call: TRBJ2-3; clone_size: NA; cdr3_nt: TGCGCCAGCAGTCAATCCTTGAGACTAGCTAAGACAGATACGCAGTATTTT; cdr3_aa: CASSQSLRLAKTDTQYF
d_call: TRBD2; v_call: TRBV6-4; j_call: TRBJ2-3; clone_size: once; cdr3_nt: TGTGCCAGCAGTGTGGTCCTAGCGGGCACAGATACGCAGTATTTT; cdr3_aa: CASSVVLAGTDTQYF
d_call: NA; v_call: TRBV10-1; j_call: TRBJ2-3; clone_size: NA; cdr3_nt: TGCGCCAGCAGTCTAACCCCCGGCAGGTCCACAGATACGCAGTATTTT; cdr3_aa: CASSLTPGRSTDTQYF
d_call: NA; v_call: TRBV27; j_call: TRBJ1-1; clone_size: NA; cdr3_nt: TGTGCCAGCAGTACACTTGGGGGCGCTGAAGCTTTCTTT; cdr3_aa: CASSTLGGAEAFF
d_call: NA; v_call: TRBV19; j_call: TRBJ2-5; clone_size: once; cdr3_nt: TGTGCCAGTAGTATAGGTCTGCGTCGGGAGACCCAGTACTTC; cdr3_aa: CASSIGLRRETQYF
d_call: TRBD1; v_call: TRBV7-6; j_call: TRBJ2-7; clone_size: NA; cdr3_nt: TGTGCCAGCAGCTTAAAAGGGCCCGGGGACAGCTACGAGCAGTACTTC; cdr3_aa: CASSLKGPGDSYEQYF
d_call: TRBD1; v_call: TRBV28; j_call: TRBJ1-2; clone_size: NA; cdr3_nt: TGTGCCAGCAGAACCGCCGGGACAGGGAAGACTAACTATGGCTACACCTTC; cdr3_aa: CASRTAGTGKTNYGYTF
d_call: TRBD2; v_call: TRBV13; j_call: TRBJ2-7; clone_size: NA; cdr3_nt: TGTGCCAGCAGCAACGGGACTAGCGGGGGGTTCTACTACGAGCAGTACTTC; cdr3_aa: CASSNGTSGGFYYEQYF
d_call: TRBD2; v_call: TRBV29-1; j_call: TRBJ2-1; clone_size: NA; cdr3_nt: TGCAGCGTTGAAGCTCCTCGGACTAGCGGCCGTCTATATGAGCAGTTCTTC; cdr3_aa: CSVEAPRTSGRLYEQFF
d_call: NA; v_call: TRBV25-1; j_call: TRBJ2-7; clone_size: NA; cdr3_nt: TGTGCCAGCGAGGGGCACGGAGCCCTCGGGGAGCAGTACTTC; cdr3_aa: CASEGHGALGEQYF
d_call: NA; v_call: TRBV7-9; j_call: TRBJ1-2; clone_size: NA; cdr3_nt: TGTGCCAGCAGCCCACAGACCTCTGGAGGCTATGGCTACACCTTC; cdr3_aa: CASSPQTSGGYGYTF
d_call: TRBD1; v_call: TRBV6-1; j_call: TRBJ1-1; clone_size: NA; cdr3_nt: TGTGCCAGCAGTGCCCCAGGGGGGACAGGATTTAACACTGAAGCTTTCTTT; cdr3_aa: CASSAPGGTGFNTEAFF
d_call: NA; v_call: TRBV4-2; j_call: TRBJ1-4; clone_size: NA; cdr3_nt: TGTGCCAGCAGCCAAGAAGCCTTCGAGACTAATGAAAAACTGTTTTTT; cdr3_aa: CASSQEAFETNEKLFF
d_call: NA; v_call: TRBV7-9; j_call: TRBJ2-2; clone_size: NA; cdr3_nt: TGTGCCAGCAGCTTAGAAGGCACTTGGGGCGGGGAGCTGTTTTTT; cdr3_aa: CASSLEGTWGGELFF
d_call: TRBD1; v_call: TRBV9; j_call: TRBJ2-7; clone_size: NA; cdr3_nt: TGTGCCAGCAGCTTCCGACAGGGGAGGTACGAGCAGTACTTC; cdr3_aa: CASSFRQGRYEQYF
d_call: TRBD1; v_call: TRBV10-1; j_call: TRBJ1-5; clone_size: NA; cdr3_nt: TGCGCCAGCAGTGAGGCGGGGACAGTTCCGTACCCGAACCAGCCCCAGCATTTT; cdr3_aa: CASSEAGTVPYPNQPQHF
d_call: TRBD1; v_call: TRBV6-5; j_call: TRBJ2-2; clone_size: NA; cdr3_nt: TGTGCCAGCAGTCTGACAGGGGCACCCACCGGGGAGCTGTTTTTT; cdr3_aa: CASSLTGAPTGELFF
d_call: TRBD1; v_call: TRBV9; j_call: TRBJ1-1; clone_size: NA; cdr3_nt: TGTGCCAGCAGCCCCGGGACAGGGGTGAACACTGAAGCTTTCTTT; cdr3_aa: CASSPGTGVNTEAFF
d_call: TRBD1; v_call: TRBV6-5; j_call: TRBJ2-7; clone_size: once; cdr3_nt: TGTGCCAGCAAAAGGACAGGGGGAGAGTACGAGCAGTACTTC; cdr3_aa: CASKRTGGEYEQYF
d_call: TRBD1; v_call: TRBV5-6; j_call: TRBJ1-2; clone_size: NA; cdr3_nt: TGTGCCAGCAGCGCCCAGGGGGCTATCTATGGCTACACCTTC; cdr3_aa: CASSAQGAIYGYTF
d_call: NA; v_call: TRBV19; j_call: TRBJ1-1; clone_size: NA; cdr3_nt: TGTGCCAGTAGCCGGACGGTGAACACTGAAGCTTTCTTT; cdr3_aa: CASSRTVNTEAFF
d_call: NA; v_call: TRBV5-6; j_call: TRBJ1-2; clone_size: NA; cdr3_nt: TGTGCCAGCAGCCCCCAATACTTCGACAGCTATGGCTACACCTTC; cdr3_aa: CASSPQYFDSYGYTF
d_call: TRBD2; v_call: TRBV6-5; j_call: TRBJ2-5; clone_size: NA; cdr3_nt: TGTGCCAGCAGTCCCGGCCGGGGGGGCAGGGAGACCCAGTACTTC; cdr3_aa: CASSPGRGGRETQYF
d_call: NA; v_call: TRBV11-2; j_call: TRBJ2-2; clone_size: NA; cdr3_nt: TGTGCCAGCAGCCTACTACTTCCGGGGTCCGGGGAGCTGTTTTTT; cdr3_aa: CASSLLLPGSGELFF
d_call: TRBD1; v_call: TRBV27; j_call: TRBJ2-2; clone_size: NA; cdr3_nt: TGTGCCAGCAGTCCGTCCAGGGGGCTGGCCGGGGAGCTGTTTTTT; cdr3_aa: CASSPSRGLAGELFF
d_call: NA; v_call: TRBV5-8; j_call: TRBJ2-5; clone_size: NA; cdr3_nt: TGTGCCAGCAGCTTGGAGGGGGCGGGGAGGGCCCAAGAGACCCAGTACTTC; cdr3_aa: CASSLEGAGRAQETQYF
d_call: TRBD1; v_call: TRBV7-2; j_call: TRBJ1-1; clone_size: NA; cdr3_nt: TGTGCCAGCAGCTTATCGCCGGGACAGATGAACACTGAAGCTTTCTTT; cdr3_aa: CASSLSPGQMNTEAFF
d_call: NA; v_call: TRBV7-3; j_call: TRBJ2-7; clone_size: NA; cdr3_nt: TGTGCCAGCAGCCAAAACCAGGGAAGCGAGCAGTACTTC; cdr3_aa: CASSQNQGSEQYF
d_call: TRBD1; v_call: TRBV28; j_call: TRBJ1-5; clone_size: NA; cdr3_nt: TGTGCCAGCGGGACAGGGGGCGCAAATCAGCCCCAGCATTTT; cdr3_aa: CASGTGGANQPQHF
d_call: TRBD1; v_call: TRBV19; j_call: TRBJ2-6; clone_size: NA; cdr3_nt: TGTGCCAGTAGTGCCAGGGACAGGGGATCATACTCTGGGGCCAACGTCCTGACTTTC; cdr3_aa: CASSARDRGSYSGANVLTF
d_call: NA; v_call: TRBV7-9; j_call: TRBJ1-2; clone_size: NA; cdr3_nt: TGTGCCAGCAGCTTAGGCATGCCTGATGGCTACACCTTC; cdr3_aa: CASSLGMPDGYTF
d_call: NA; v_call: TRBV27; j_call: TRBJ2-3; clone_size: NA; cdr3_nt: TGTGCCAGCAGAAAACCACAGGGAAGCACAGATACGCAGTATTTT; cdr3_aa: CASRKPQGSTDTQYF
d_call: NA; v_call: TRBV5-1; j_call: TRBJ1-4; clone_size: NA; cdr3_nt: TGCGCCAGCAGCTTGGGGGGTATGCAGAATGAAAAACTGTTTTTT; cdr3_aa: CASSLGGMQNEKLFF